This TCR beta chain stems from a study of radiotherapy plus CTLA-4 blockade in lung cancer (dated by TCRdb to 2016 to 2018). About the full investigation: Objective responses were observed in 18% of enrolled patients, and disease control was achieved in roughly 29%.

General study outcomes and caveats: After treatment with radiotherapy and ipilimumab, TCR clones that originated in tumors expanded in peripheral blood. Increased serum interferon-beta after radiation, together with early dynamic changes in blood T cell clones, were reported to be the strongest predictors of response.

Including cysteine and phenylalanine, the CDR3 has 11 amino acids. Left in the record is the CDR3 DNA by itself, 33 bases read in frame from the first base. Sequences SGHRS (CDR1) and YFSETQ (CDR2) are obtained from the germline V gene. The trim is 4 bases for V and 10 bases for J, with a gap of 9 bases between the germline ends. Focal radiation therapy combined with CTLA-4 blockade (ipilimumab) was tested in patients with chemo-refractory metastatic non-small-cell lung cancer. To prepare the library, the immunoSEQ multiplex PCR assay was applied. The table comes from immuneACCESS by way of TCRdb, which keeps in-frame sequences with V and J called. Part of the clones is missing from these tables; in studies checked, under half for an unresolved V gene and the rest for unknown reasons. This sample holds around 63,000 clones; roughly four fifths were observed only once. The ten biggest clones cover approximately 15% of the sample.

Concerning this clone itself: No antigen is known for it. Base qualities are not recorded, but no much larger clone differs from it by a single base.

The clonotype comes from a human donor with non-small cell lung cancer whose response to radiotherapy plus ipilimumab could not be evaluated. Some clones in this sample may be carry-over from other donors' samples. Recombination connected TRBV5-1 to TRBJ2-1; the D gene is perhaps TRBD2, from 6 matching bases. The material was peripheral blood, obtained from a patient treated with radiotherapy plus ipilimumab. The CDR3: CASSAGPEQFF. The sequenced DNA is TGCGCCAGCAGCGCGGGGCCCGAGCAGTTCTTC.